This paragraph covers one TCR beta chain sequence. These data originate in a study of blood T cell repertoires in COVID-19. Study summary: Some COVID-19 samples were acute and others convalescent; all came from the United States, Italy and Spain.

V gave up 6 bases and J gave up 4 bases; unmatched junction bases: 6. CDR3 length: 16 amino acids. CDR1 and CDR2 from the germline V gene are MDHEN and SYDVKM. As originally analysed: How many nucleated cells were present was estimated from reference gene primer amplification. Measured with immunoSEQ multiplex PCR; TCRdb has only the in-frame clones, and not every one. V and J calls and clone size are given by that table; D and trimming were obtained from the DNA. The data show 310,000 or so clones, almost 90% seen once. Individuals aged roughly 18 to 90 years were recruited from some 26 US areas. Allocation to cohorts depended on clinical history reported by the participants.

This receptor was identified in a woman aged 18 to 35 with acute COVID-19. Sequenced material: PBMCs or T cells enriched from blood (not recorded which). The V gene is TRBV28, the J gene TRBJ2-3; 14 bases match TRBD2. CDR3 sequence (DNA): TGTGCCAGCAGCTCGGGACTAGCGGGAGTGTCAGATACGCAGTATTTT. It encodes CASSSGLAGVSDTQYF.